This is a list of T cell receptor beta chains from one sample in a study. TCRdb fed the 5' RACE reads into MiXCR, producing one record per CDR3 protein. The sample yields 11,000 or so distinct CDR3 sequences, 27% seen once. Sequences were obtained from Tregs sorted from a lymph node. The receptors derive from a female donor with breast cancer. CDR3s include the opening cysteine and the closing phenylalanine or tryptophan. The order of the fields is V gene, J gene, clone size, D gene, CDR3 DNA, CDR3 protein. The D gene is left open where the match is weak. Clone size is shown for a subset of rows, as once, few, many or a class of expanded clone.

TRBV20-1,TRBJ2-7,-,TRBD1,TGCAGTGTTCTGGGACAGGGGGCACTTGGCGAGCAGTACTTC,CSVLGQGALGEQYF
TRBV5-1,TRBJ2-6,-,-,TGCGCCAGTACAGGGTCCTCAATCTCTGGGGCCAACGTCCTGACTTTC,CASTGSSISGANVLTF
TRBV5-6,TRBJ2-7,many,-,TGTGCCAGCAGCTTGGGGACAGCACGTGAGCAGTACTTC,CASSLGTAREQYF
TRBV4-1,TRBJ2-1,medium-sized,-,TGCGCCAGCAGCCAACTTCCTCCACCCTACGGATACAATGAGCAGTTCTTC,CASSQLPPPYGYNEQFF
TRBV6-5,TRBJ1-5,many,TRBD1,TGTGCCAGCAGTGCGAGGACAGGGCCCTTTAGCAATCAGCCCCAGCATTTT,CASSARTGPFSNQPQHF
TRBV4-1,TRBJ1-1,-,-,TGCGCCAGCAGCCAAGCCCGACCCGGACAGCTCGACACTGAAGCCTTCTTT,CASSQARPGQLDTEAFF
TRBV5-1,TRBJ1-1,-,-,-,CASSSFRGRNTEAFF
TRBV6-6,TRBJ1-4,-,TRBD1,TGTGCCAGCACCGGACAGGGTTGGGCTAATGAAAAACTGTTTTTT,CASTGQGWANEKLFF
TRBV6-5,TRBJ2-1,-,-,TGTGCCAGCAGTTCGATGAGCTACAATGGGCAGTTCTTC,CASSSMSYNGQFF
TRBV29-1,TRBJ2-1,medium-sized,-,TGCAGCGTTGAAGCGGGTGCGGGACATAGGGTGAATGAGCAGTTCTTC,CSVEAGAGHRVNEQFF
TRBV20-1,TRBJ2-1,many,TRBD2,TGCAGTGCTAGACTAGCGGATTCCTACAATGAGCAGTTCTTC,CSARLADSYNEQFF
TRBV20-1,TRBJ1-5,-,-,TGCAGTGCTAGGGCAGTCGGCAATCAGCCCCAGCATTTT,CSARAVGNQPQHF
TRBV20-1,TRBJ2-7,-,-,TGCAGTGCCCAGAGGGGGTACGAGCAGTACTTC,CSAQRGYEQYF
TRBV29-1,TRBJ1-1,-,-,TGCAGCGCGGAGACGGTCATGAACACTGAAGCTTTCTTT,CSAETVMNTEAFF
TRBV10-1,TRBJ2-7,many,TRBD1,TGCGCCAGCAGTGAGTCGGGACAGGGGGGCTACGAGCAGTACTTC,CASSESGQGGYEQYF
TRBV5-1,TRBJ1-4,-,-,TGCGCCAGCAGCAGAGCCTCGAATAATGAAAAACTGTTTTTT,CASSRASNNEKLFF
TRBV7-9,TRBJ2-1,-,-,TGTGCCAGCGGCTTGGGTACTAGGCCCAATGGGCAGTTCTTC,CASGLGTRPNGQFF
TRBV5-6,TRBJ1-2,few,-,TGTGCCAGCAGCTTGGTTGGTGGTGTCGGCGGCTACACCTTC,CASSLVGGVGGYTF
TRBV12-3/TRBV12-4,TRBJ1-3,-,-,TGTGCCAGCAGTTCCCTTCGTTGGGGCTCTGGAAACACCATATATTTT,CASSSLRWGSGNTIYF
TRBV19,TRBJ2-7,few,-,TGTGCCAGTAGTATAGTAGGCCCGTCCTACGAGCAGTACTTC,CASSIVGPSYEQYF
TRBV7-9,TRBJ2-7,-,-,TGTGCCAGCAGCTGGGACCTCAGCTACGAGCAGTACTTC,CASSWDLSYEQYF
TRBV20-1,TRBJ2-7,many,TRBD2,TGCAGTGCTACGGCTAGCGGGACTAAACGCATAGCCTACGAGCAGTACTTC,CSATASGTKRIAYEQYF
TRBV24-1,TRBJ2-1,medium-sized,TRBD2,TGTGCCACCAGTGATTGGAGGACTAGCGGGGACTACAATGAGCAGTTCTTC,CATSDWRTSGDYNEQFF
TRBV15,TRBJ1-1,few,-,TGTGCCACCAGCAGAACGTATAGGGGCACTGAAGCTTTCTTT,CATSRTYRGTEAFF
TRBV5-5,TRBJ2-7,few,TRBD2,TGTGCCAGCAGCCCGGAGTTTAGGACTAGCGGGAGCGAGCAGTACTTC,CASSPEFRTSGSEQYF
TRBV7-9,TRBJ2-1,few,-,TGTGCCAGCAGCTTATCGGTATCGGGCGGGGAGCAGTTCTTC,CASSLSVSGGEQFF
TRBV4-2,TRBJ2-7,medium-sized,TRBD2,TGTGCCAGCAGCCACCCCACTAGCGGGGCCTACGAGCAGTACTTC,CASSHPTSGAYEQYF
TRBV20-1,TRBJ1-5,medium-sized,TRBD1,TGCAGTGCTAGTAGACAGGGCCGGGCCAATCAGCCCCAGCATTTT,CSASRQGRANQPQHF
TRBV7-9,TRBJ2-7,-,-,TGTGCCAGCGGCAACACGGGGTCCTACGAGCAGTACTTC,CASGNTGSYEQYF
TRBV5-1,TRBJ2-7,many,-,TGCGCCAGCAGTCCACGGCCATCCTACGAGCAGTACTTC,CASSPRPSYEQYF
TRBV7-2,TRBJ2-1,few,TRBD2,TGTGCCAGCAGGTACGGGACTAGCGATTACAATGAGCAGTTCTTC,CASRYGTSDYNEQFF
TRBV7-9,TRBJ2-7,-,TRBD1,TGTGCCAGCAGCGCCGCCGGGACAGCGTACGAGCAGTACTTC,CASSAAGTAYEQYF
TRBV5-4,TRBJ2-1,once,-,TGTGCCAGCAGCTTGGCCGTGTACGAAGCGGAGGCCTACAATGAGCAGTTCTTC,CASSLAVYEAEAYNEQFF
TRBV27,TRBJ2-1,-,TRBD2,TGTACCAGCAGTTTTCCGCTAGCGGGAGTGACCGAGCAGTTCTTC,CTSSFPLAGVTEQFF
TRBV20-1,TRBJ2-1,-,TRBD2,TGCAGTGCTAGAGACTCGGGACTAGCGGGGTACAATGAGCAGTTCTTC,CSARDSGLAGYNEQFF
TRBV20-1,TRBJ2-7,medium-sized,-,TGCAGTGCTAGAGATAGCAGGGGCTACGAGCAGTACTTC,CSARDSRGYEQYF
TRBV24-1,TRBJ2-5,-,-,TGTGCCACCAGTGATGGAAGGGTCCAAGAGACCCAGTACTTC,CATSDGRVQETQYF
TRBV12-3/TRBV12-4,TRBJ2-3,-,-,TGTGCCAGCAGTTTTTATGGGGGTAGCACAGATACGCAGTATTTT,CASSFYGGSTDTQYF
TRBV25-1,TRBJ2-7,few,-,TGTGCCAGCAGTAGTCCGGGACTGTCGGTCTACGAGCAGTACTTC,CASSSPGLSVYEQYF
TRBV19,TRBJ1-5,-,-,TGTGCCAGTAATCAGGGCTTGACCCAGCATTTT,CASNQGLTQHF
TRBV20-1,TRBJ1-2,medium-sized,-,TGCAGTGCTAGAGATGTAAGGGGAACTAACTATGGCTACACCTTC,CSARDVRGTNYGYTF
TRBV7-9,TRBJ2-7,many,-,TGTGCCAGCAGCTTTATTGACTACGAGCAGTACTTC,CASSFIDYEQYF
TRBV6-5,TRBJ2-1,medium-sized,-,TGTGCCAGCAGATCCGGATTCCCCGGAGGCAATGAGCAGTTCTTC,CASRSGFPGGNEQFF